The 10 T cell receptor beta chains below were found in one sample sequenced in a study of cytomegalovirus exposure and HLA in healthy donors. The study ran its PCR with 60 Vbeta and 13 Jbeta primers. Clones were read by immunoSEQ multiplex PCR, and TCRdb kept only the in-frame ones, dropping some. The sample includes fewer than 140,000 clones, about 76% seen only once; the top ten take roughly 6.5%. The sequencing sample was made of PBMCs. All receptors come from a woman aged 45-59 years in good health and CMV-seropositive.

The J gene is TRBJ1-6, the V gene TRBV5-1; 9 bases fit TRBD1. Trimming cost V 0 bases and J 8 bases; bases outside gene matches: 3. CDR1 is SGHRS, CDR2 YFSETQ, per germline. CDR3 length: 15 residues. CDR3 DNA sequence: TGCGCCAGCAGCTTGGAGGGACAGGGTCATTCACCCCTCCACTTT. Translating it yields CASSLEGQGHSPLHF.

This clone was seen a few times. The V gene is TRBV6-1, the J gene TRBJ1-5; 7 bases map to TRBD1. Germline V gene sequence: CDR1 MNHNS, CDR2 SASEGT. The trim removed 6 bases at V and 7 bases at J, leaving 9 bases unmatched. There are 14 residues in the CDR3. CDR3: CASRDRQGGQPQHF. CDR3 DNA sequence: TGTGCCAGCAGGGATAGACAGGGTGGCCAGCCCCAGCATTTT.

This clone came up a few times. The J gene is TRBJ2-5, the V gene TRBV5-1; tentative D call: TRBD2 (6 bases). The J call is uncertain, as TRBJ2-7 better fits the DNA end. This CDR3 region has 14 residues. Germline loops: CDR1 SGHRS, CDR2 YFSETQ. CDR3 sequence (DNA): TGCGCCAGCAGCCCGGCGGGATCAACTTCCGAGCAGTACTTC. This translates into CASSPAGSTSEQYF.

The rearrangement links TRBV11-2 to TRBJ2-7; possibly TRBD2 for D (6 bases). Germline CDR1 is SGHAT and CDR2 is FQNNGV. Trimming took off 1 base at V and 0 bases at J, with 13 bases between the two ends. The CDR3 has 16 residues. The CDR3 protein is CASSLVGGRYSYEQYF. The CDR3 coding sequence is TGTGCCAGCAGCTTAGTAGGTGGGAGGTACTCCTACGAGCAGTACTTC.

The rearrangement links TRBV5-1 to TRBJ1-6, with D maybe TRBD1 (6 bases). The V gene lost 3 bases and the J gene lost 7 bases, with 11 bases spanning the gap. The CDR3 totals 14 residues. Germline CDR1 and CDR2: SGHRS and YFSETQ. This CDR3 is CASSSDRLNSPLHF. Here the CDR3 DNA reads TGCGCCAGCAGCTCTGACAGGTTAAATTCACCCCTCCACTTT. The full variable domain, its missing parts supplied by reference TRBV5-1 and TRBJ1-6, is KAGVTQTPRYLIKTRGQQVTLSCSPISGHRSVSWYQQTPGQGLQFLFEYFSETQRNKGNFPGRFSGRQFSNSRSEMNVSTLELGDSALYLCASSSDRLNSPLHFGNGTRLTVT.

The genes are TRBV4-2 and TRBJ2-1; 9 bases are a match to TRBD2. V trimming: 0 bases; J trimming: 3 bases; junction bases outside the gene matches: 12. The CDR3 totals 19 residues. Per germline, CDR1 LGHNA and CDR2 YNFKEQ. CDR3: CASSQDTGSGGSYYNEQFF. The CDR3 DNA reads TGTGCCAGCAGCCAAGATACGGGTAGCGGGGGCTCCTACTACAATGAGCAGTTCTTC.

V is TRBV5-1 and J is TRBJ2-3; maybe TRBD2 (6 bases). CDR3 length: 14 residues. V was trimmed by 2 bases and J by 4 bases, leaving 11 bases between them. Germline V CDR1 and CDR2: SGHRS, YFSETQ. CDR3 sequence reads: CASSLVGRSDTQYF. The CDR3 region has the DNA TGCGCCAGCAGCTTAGTGGGGAGGTCAGATACGCAGTATTTT.

This chain joins TRBV10-3 and TRBJ1-1; D may be TRBD1 (6 bases). V lost 3 bases and J lost 4, with 15 bases in between. Germline values: CDR1 ENHRY, CDR2 SYGVKD. The CDR3 length is 15 residues. The CDR3 bases are TGTGCCATCAGTGATAGGAGGGGAGGGGGCACTGAAGCTTTCTTT. Translation gives CAISDRRGGGTEAFF.

The rearrangement joins TRBV27 to TRBJ1-5; possibly TRBD1 for D (5 bases). Per the germline V gene, CDR1 is MNHEY and CDR2 is SMNVEV (reference sequence). The CDR3 covers 16 residues. V was trimmed by 3 bases and J by 3 bases, leaving 15 bases between them. In DNA form, the CDR3 reads TGTGCCAGCAGTTTTGTAGGCAGGGCCGTCAATCAGCCCCAGCATTTT. Protein product: CASSFVGRAVNQPQHF.

V and J are TRBV11-3 and TRBJ2-1; 11 positions agree with TRBD2. CDR1 SGHNT and CDR2 YENEEA come from the germline V gene. After removal of 4 bases from V and 7 bases from J, the junction contained 6 bases not matched to a gene. This CDR3 comprises 15 residues. As DNA, the CDR3 is TGTGCCAGCAGCTATTCGGGACTAGCGGCAAATGAGCAGTTCTTC. Translation: CASSYSGLAANEQFF.